The clone carrying this T cell receptor (beta chain) was seen more than once but under ten times. The record originates from a study of beta chain features in type 1 diabetes. Sequenced material consisted of expressed TCRB transcripts (all of the isolated RNA was reverse transcribed). Measured with immunoSEQ multiplex PCR; TCRdb has only the in-frame clones, and not every one. Here the sample spans some 250,000 clones, 27% being singletons. Trimming left V 1 base short and J 3 bases short, with 3 bases between. Germline-derived CDR1 and CDR2 are SQVTM and ANQGSEA. This CDR3 is 11 amino acids long. V is TRBV29-1 and J is TRBJ1-1, with unresolved D. This TCR came from a man aged 30 to 45 in good health. The sample taken for sequencing was central memory CD4+ T cells from blood. CDR3 nucleotides: TGCAGCGTTGAAGTGTACACTGAAGCTTTCTTT. This translates into CSVEVYTEAFF.